This T cell receptor (beta chain) appears in the sequencing data of a study of early T cells in non-severe SARS-CoV-2 infection. About the research overall: Bulk RNA from unsorted whole blood was sequenced; chains were unpaired.

Individual cDNA molecules received unique molecular identifiers. TCRdb itself ran the 5' RACE reads through MiXCR, one entry per CDR3 protein. The sample has around 83,000 distinct CDR3 sequences, roughly a tenth seen once. Germline lookup yields CDR1 SGHAT and CDR2 FQNNGV. Trimming removed 6 bases at V and 0 bases at J, with 17 bases between. The CDR3 covers 16 residues. Material: whole blood, obtained at baseline. This receptor was taken from an adult who was a healthcare worker with PCR-confirmed SARS-CoV-2 infection or an uninfected control (not recorded which). This chain uses TRBV11-2 with TRBJ1-1, with TRBD1 as a possible D gene (6 bases). The CDR3 DNA is TGTGCCAGCAGTTCGGACAGTTTTTCCATGAACACTGAAGCTTTCTTT. Its protein is CASSSDSFSMNTEAFF.